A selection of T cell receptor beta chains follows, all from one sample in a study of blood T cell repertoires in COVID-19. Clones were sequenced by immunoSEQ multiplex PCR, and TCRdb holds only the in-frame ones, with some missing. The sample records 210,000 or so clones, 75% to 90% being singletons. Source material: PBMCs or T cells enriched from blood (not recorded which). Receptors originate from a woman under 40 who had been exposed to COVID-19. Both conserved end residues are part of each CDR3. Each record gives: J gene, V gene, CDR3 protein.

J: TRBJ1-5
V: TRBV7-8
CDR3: CASSSPPTRGLNQPQHF

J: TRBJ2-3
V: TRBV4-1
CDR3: CASSQDGLAASTDTQYF

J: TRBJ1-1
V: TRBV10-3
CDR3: CAISGQAGNTEAFF

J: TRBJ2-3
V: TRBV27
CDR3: CASSHSSDTQYF

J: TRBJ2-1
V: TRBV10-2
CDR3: CASSLAGAAHNEQFF

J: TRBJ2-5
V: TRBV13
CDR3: CASSLTSGSTETQYF

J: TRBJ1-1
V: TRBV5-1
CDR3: CASSSKYTGRPFF

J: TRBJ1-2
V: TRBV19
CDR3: CASSISLGRKNYGYTF

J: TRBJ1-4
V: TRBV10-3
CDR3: CAISESQGAREKLFF

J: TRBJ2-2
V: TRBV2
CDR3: CASIGGTRGSGELFF

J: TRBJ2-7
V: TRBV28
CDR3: CASEEGGTVSFEQYF

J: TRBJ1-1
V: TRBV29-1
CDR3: CSGLRIQGMNTEAFF

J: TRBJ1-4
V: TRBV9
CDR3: CASSVGGRVSEKLFF

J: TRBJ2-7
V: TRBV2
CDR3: CASQGVLGTAYEQYF

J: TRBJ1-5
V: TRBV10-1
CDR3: CASSTGVDQPQHF

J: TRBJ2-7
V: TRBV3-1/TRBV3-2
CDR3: CASSPQAGAPYEQYF

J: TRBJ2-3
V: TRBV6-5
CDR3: CASSSSPTDTQYF

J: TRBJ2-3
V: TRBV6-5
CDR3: CASSWDKLTDTQYF

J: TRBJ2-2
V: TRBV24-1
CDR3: CATSGTENTGELFF

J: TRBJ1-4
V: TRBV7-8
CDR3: CASSLGAREKLFF

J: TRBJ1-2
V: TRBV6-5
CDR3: CASLGTGDLNYGYTF

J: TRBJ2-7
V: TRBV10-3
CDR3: CAISENLSGPYEQYF

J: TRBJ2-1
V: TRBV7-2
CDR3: CASSSWGGNYNEQFF

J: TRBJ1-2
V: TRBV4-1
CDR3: CASSQGPQVRANYGYTF

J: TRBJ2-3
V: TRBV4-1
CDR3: CASSQIQSRTQYF